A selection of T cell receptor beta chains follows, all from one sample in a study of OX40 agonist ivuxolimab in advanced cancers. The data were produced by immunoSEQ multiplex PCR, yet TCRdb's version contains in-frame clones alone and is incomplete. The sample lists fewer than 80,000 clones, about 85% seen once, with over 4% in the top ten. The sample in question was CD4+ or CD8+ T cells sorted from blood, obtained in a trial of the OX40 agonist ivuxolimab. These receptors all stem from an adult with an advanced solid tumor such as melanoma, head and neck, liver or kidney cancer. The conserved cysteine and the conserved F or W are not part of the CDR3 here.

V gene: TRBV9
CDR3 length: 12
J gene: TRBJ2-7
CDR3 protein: ASSVEVHSYEQY

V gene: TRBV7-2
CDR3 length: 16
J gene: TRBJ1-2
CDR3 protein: ASNKRVRQTGGNYGYT

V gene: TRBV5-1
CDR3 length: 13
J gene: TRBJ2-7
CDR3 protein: ASSLEEGAIYEQY

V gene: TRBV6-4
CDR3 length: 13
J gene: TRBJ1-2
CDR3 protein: ASSPSAGAVYGYT

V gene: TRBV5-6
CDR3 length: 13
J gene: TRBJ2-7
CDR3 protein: ASSLEAGGYYEQY

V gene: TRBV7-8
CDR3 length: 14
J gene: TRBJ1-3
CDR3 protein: ASSRGTGGSGNTIY

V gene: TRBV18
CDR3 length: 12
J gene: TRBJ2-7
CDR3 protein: ASSPSSGGGEQY

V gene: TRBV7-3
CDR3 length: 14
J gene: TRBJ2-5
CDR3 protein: ASSLTRGGRSETQY

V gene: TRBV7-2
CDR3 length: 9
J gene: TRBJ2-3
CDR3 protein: ASSLIDTQY

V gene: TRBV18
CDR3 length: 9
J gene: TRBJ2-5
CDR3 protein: ASSTEETQY

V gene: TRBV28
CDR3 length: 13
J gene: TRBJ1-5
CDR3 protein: ASSLPTGIGQPQH

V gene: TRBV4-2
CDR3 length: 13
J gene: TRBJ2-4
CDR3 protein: ASSQARGKENIQY

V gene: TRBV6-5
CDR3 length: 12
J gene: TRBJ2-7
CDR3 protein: ASTSSGGTYEQY

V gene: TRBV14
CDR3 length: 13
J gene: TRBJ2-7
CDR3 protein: ASSQKPGEFYEQY

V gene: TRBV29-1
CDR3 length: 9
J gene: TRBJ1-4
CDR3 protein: SVEEGEKLF

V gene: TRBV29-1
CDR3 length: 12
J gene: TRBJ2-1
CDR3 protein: SVDGRASYNEQF

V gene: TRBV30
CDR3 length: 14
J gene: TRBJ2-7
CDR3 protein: AWSVSGLDSSYEQY

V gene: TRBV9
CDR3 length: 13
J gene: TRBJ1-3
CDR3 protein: ASKKNGGPGNTIY

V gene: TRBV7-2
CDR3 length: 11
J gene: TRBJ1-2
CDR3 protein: ASSFAGNFGYT

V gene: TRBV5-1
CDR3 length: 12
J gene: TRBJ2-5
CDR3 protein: ASSSVGAQETQY

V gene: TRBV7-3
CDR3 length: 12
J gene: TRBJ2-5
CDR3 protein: ASSETGTQETQY

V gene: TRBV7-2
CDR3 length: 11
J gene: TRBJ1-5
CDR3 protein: ASSVNRGEPQH

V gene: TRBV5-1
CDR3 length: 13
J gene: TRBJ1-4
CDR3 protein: ASSFGDSSNEKLF

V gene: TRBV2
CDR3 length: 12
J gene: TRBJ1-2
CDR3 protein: ASSGTEWNYGYT

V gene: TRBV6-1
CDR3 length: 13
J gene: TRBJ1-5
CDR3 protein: ASSEATGPTQPQH

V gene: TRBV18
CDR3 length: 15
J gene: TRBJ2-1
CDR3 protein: ASSPRAFLVLGNEQF

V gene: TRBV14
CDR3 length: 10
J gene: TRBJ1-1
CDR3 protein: ASSPKGTEAF

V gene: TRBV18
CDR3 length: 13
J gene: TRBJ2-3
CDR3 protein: ASSPDGRDTDTQY

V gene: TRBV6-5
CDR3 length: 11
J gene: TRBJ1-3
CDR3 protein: ASWKNSGNTIY

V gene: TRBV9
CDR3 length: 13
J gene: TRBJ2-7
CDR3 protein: ASSPDAGGIYEQY

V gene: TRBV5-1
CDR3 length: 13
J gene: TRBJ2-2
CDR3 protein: ASSLGDRDTGELF

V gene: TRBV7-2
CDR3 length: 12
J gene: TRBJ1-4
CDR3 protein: ASSLVGAFEKLF